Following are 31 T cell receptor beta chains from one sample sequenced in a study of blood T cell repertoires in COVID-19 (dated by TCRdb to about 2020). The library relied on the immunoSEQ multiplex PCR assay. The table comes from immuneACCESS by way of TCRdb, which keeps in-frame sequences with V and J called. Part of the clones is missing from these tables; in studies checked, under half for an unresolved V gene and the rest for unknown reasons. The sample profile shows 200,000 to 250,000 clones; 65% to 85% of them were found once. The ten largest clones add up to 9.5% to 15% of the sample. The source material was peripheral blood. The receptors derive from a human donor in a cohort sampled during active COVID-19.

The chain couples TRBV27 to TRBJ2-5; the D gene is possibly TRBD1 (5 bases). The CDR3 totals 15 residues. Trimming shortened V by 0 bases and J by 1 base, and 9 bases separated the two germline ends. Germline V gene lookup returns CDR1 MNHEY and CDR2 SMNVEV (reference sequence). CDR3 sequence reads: CASSLSQASQETQYF. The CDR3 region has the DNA TGTGCCAGCAGTTTATCACAGGCGAGCCAAGAGACCCAGTACTTC.

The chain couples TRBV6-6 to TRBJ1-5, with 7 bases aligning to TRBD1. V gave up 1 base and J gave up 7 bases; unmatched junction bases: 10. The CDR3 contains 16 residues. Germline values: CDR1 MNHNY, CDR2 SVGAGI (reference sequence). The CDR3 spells CASSYLGGRGYQPQHF. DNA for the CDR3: TGTGCCAGCAGTTACTTAGGGGGCCGGGGGTACCAGCCCCAGCATTTT.

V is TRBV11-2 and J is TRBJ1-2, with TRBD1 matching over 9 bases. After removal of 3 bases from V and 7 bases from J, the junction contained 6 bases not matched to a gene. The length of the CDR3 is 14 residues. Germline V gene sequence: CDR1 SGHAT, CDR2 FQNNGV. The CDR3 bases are TGTGCCAGCAGCTTGCTACAGGGGGCAGGTGGCTACACCTTC. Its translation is CASSLLQGAGGYTF.

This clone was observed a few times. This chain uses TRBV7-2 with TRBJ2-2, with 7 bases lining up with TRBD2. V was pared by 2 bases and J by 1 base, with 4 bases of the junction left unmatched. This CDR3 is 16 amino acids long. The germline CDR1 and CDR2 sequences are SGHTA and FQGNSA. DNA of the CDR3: TGTGCCAGCAGCTTAAATGCGGGAGAGAACACCGGGGAGCTGTTTTTT. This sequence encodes CASSLNAGENTGELFF.

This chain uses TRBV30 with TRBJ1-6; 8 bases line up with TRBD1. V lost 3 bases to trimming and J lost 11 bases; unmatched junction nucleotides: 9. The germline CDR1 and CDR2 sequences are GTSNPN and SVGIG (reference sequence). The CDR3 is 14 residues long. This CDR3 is CAWRAQGALTPLHF. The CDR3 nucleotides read TGTGCCTGGAGGGCTCAGGGGGCCTTGACACCCCTCCACTTT.

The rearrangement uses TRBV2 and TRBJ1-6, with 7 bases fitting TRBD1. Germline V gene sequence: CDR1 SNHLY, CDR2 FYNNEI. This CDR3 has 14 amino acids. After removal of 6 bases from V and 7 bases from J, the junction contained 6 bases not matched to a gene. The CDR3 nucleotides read TGTGCCAGCAGCCCCGGACAGGAAAATTCACCCCTCCACTTT. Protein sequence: CASSPGQENSPLHF.

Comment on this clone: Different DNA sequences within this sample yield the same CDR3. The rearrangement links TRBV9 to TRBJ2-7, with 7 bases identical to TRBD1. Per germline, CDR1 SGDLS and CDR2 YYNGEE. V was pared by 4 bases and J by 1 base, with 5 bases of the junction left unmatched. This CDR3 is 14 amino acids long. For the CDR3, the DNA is TGTGCCAGCAGCCTCACAGGGGATTCCTACGAGCAGTACTTC. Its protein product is CASSLTGDSYEQYF.

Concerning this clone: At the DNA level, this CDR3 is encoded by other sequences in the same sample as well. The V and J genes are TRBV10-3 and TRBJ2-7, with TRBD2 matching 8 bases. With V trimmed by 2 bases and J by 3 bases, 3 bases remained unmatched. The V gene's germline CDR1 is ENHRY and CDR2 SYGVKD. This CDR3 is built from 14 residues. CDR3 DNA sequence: TGTGCCATCAGTGAGCTCGGGGGGGGCTACGAGCAGTACTTC. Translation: CAISELGGGYEQYF.

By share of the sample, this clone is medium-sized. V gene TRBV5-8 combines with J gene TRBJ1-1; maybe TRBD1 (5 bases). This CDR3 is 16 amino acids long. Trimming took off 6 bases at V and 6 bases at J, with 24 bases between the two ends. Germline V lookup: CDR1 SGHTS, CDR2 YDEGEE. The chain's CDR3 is CASTLDSGWWVPEAFF. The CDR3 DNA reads TGTGCCAGCACGCTTGACTCAGGGTGGTGGGTCCCTGAAGCTTTCTTT.

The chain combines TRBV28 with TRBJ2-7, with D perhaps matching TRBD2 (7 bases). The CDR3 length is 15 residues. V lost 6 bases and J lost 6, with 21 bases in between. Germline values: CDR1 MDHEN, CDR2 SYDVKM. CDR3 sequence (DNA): TGTGCCAGCAGCCACAACTGGGAGGGGGATGCCGAGCAGTACTTC. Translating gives CASSHNWEGDAEQYF.

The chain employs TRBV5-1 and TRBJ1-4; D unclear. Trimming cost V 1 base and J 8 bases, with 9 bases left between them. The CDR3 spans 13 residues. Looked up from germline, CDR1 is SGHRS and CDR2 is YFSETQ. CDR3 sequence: CASSLPSGEKLFF. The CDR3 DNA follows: TGCGCCAGCAGCTTGCCCTCAGGAGAAAAACTGTTTTTT.

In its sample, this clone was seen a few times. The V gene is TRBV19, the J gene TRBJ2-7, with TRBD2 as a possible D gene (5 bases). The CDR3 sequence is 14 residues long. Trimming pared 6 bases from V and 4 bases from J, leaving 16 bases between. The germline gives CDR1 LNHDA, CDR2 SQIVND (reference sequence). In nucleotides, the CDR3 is TGTGCCAGTAGCCGGAACGCAGAGGGTTACGAGCAGTACTTC. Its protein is CASSRNAEGYEQYF.

The CDR3 DNA sequence: TGTGCCAGTAGTGTCGGGACAGCCAGCAATCAGCCCCAGCATTTT. Amino acid sequence: CASSVGTASNQPQHF. The V and J genes are TRBV19 and TRBJ1-5; TRBD1 aligns across 7 bases. Trimming took 5 bases from V and 1 from J; bases not matched to a gene: 5. Germline lookup yields CDR1 LNHDA and CDR2 SQIVND (reference sequence). This CDR3 is 15 amino acids long.

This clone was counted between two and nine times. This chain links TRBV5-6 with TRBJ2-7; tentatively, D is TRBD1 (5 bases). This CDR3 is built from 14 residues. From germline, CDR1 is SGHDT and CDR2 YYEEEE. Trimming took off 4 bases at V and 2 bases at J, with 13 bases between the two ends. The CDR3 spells CASSHITGTYEQYF. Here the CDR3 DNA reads TGTGCCAGCAGCCATATCACAGGTACCTACGAGCAGTACTTC. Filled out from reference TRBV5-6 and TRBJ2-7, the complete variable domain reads DAGVTQSPTHLIKTRGQQVTLRCSPKSGHDTVSWYQQALGQGPQFIFQYYEEEERQRGNFPDRFSGHQFPNYSSELNVNALLLGDSALYLCASSHITGTYEQYFGPGTRLTVT.

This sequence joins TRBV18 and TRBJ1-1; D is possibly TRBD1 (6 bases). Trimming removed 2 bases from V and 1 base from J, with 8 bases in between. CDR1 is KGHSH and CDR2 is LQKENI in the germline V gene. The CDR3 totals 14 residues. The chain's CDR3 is CASSPSGQNTEAFF. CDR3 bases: TGTGCCAGCTCACCATCGGGACAGAACACTGAAGCTTTCTTT.

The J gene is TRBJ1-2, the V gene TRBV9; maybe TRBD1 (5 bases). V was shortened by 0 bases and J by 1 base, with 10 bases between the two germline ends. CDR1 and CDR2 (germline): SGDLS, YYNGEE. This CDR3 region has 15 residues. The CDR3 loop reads CASSVGAGNNYGYTF. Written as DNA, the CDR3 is TGTGCCAGCAGCGTAGGAGCAGGGAATAACTATGGCTACACCTTC. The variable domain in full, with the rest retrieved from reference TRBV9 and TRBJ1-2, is DSGVTQTPKHLITATGQRVTLRCSPRSGDLSVYWYQQSLDQGLQFLIQYYNGEERAKGNILERFSAQQFPDLHSELNLSSLELGDSALYFCASSVGAGNNYGYTFGSGTRLTVV.

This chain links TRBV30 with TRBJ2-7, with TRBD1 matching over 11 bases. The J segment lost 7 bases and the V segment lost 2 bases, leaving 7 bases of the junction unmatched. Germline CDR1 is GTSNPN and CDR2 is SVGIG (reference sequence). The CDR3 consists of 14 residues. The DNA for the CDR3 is TGTGCCTGGAGTAGGGACAGGGGGTCGGGTGAGCAGTACTTC. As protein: CAWSRDRGSGEQYF.

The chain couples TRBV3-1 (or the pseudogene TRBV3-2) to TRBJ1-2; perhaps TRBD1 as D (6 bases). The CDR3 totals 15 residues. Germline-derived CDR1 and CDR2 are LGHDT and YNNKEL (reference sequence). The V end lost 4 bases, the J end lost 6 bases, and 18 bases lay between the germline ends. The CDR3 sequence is CASSRQGGVLNGYTF. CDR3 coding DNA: TGTGCCAGCAGCCGTCAAGGGGGGGTTCTTAATGGCTACACCTTC.

CDR3: CASTLYHWGGDSTNEKLFF. DNA for the CDR3: TGCGCCAGCACCCTCTATCACTGGGGGGGCGACAGCACTAATGAAAAACTGTTTTTT. The chain carries TRBV5-1 and TRBJ1-4; weak D call: TRBD1 (6 bases). The CDR3 length is 19 residues. Germline V CDR1 and CDR2: SGHRS, YFSETQ. Trimming pared 6 bases from V and 2 bases from J, leaving 26 bases between.

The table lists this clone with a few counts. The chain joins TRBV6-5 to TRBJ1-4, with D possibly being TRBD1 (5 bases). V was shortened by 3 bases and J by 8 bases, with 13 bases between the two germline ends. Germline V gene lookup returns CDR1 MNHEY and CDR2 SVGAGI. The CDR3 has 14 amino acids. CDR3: CASSYSGGGEKLFF. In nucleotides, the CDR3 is TGTGCCAGCAGTTATTCCGGGGGAGGGGAAAAACTGTTTTTT.

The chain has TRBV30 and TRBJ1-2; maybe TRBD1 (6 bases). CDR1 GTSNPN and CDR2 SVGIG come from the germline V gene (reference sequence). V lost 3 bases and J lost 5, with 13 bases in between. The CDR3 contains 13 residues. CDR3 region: CAWRKDSPYGYTF. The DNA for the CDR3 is TGTGCCTGGAGGAAGGACAGTCCGTATGGCTACACCTTC.

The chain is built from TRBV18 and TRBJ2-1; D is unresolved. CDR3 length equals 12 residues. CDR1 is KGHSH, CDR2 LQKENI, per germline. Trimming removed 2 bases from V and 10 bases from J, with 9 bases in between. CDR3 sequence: CASSPLATEQFF. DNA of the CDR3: TGTGCCAGCTCACCATTGGCCACCGAGCAGTTCTTC.

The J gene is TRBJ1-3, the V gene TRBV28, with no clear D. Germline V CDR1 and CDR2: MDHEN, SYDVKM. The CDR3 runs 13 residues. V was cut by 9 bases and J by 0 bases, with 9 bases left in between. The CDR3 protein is CASGKDSGNTIYF. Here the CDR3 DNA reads TGTGCCAGTGGCAAAGACTCTGGAAACACCATATATTTT.

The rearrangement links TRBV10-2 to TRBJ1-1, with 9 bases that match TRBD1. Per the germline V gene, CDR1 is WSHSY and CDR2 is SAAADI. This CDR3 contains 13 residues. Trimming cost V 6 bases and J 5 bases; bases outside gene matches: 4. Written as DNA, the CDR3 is TGCGCCAGCAGCGGACAGGGGAAGACTGAAGCTTTCTTT. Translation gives CASSGQGKTEAFF.

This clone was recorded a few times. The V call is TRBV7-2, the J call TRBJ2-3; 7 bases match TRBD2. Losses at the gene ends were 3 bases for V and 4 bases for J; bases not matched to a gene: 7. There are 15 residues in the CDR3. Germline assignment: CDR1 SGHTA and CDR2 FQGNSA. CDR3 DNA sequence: TGTGCCAGCAGCTTTAGCGGGCGGGATGCAGATACGCAGTATTTT. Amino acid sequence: CASSFSGRDADTQYF. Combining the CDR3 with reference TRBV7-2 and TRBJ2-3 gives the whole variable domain GAGVSQSPSNKVTEKGKDVELRCDPISGHTALYWYRQSLGQGLEFLIYFQGNSAPDKSGLPSDRFSAERTGGSVSTLTIQRTQQEDSAVYLCASSFSGRDADTQYFGPGTRLTVL.

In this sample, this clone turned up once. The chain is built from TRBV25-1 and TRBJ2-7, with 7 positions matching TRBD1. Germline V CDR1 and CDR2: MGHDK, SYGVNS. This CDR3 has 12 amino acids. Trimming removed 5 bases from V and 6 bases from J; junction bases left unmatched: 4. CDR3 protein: CASSYTGAEQYF. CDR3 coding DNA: TGTGCCAGCAGTTATACAGGGGCCGAGCAGTACTTC.

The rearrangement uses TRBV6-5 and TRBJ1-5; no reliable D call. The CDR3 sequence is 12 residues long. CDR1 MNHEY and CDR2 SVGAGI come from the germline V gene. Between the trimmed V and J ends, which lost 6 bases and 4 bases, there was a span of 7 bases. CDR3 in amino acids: CASSLNNQPQHF. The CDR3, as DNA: TGTGCCAGCAGCCTAAATAATCAGCCCCAGCATTTT.

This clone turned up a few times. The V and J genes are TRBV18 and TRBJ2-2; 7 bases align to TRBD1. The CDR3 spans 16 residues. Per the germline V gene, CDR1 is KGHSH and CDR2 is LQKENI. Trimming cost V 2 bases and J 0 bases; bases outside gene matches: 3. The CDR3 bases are TGTGCCAGCTCACCAAGGGACAGAACGAACACCGGGGAGCTGTTTTTT. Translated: CASSPRDRTNTGELFF.

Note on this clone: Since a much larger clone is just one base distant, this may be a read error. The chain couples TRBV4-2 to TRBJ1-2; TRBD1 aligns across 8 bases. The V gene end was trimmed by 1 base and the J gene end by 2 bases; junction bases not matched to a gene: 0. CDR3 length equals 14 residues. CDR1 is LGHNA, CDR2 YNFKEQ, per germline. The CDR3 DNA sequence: TGTGCCAGCAGCCAAGGGACAGGGAACTATGGCTACACCTTC. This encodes CASSQGTGNYGYTF.

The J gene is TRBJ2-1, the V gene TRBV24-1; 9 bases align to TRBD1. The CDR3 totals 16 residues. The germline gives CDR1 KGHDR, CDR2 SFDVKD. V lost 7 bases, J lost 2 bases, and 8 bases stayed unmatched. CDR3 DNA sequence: TGTGCCACCAGCGCTTCCGGACAGGGGACCTACAATGAGCAGTTCTTC. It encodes CATSASGQGTYNEQFF.

CDR3 residues: CSRGSEQYF. CDR3 nucleotide sequence: TGTTCTAGGGGGTCCGAGCAGTACTTC. The chain links TRBV6-4 to TRBJ2-7; TRBD1 might be the D (6 bases). Germline V lookup: CDR1 MRHNA, CDR2 SNTAGT. The CDR3 contains 9 residues.